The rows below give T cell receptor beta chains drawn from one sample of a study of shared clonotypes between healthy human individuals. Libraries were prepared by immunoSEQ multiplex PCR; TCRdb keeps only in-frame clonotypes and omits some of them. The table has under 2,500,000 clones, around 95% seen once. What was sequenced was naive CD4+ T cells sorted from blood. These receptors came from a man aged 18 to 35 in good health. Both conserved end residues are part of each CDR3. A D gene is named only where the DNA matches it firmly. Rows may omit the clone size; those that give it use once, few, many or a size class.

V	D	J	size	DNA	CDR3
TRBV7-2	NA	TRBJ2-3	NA	TGTGCCAGCAGCTCACACGGGCCAAGCACAGATACGCAGTATTTT	CASSSHGPSTDTQYF
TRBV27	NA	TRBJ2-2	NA	TGTGCCAGCAGTTTGGATAGAGGAGGGTTCGGGGAGCTGTTTTTT	CASSLDRGGFGELFF
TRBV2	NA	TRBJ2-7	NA	TGTGCCAGCAGTCCCCTTCTTTACGAGCAGTACTTC	CASSPLLYEQYF
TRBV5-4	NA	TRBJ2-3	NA	TGTGCCAGCAGCTTGGTCCGCAAGATACCGATTAGCACAGATACGCAGTATTTT	CASSLVRKIPISTDTQYF
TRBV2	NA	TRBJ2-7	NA	TGTGCCAGCAGTGACCTCCAGGGTACAAAGTACTTC	CASSDLQGTKYF
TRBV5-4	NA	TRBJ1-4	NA	TGTGCCAGCAGCTTAGGAAATAGACGGGAATTT	CASSLGNRREF
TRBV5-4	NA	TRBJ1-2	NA	TGTGCCAGCAGCCTGGGCCAGGCTAGGTATGGCTACACCTTC	CASSLGQARYGYTF
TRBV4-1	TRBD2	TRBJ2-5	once	TGCGCCAGCAGCCATCTTGACGCTAGCGGGACCCAGTACTTC	CASSHLDASGTQYF
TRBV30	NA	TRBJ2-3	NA	TGTGCCTGGGGGAGGGGGGGCACAGATACGCAGTATTTT	CAWGRGGTDTQYF
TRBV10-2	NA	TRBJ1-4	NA	TGCGCCAGCAGTGAGTGGCTGCCCGACTTTGGACCGACTAATGAAAAACTGTTTTTT	CASSEWLPDFGPTNEKLFF
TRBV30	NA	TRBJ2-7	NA	TGTGCCTGGAGTGGGGGGACCTACGAGCAGTACTTC	CAWSGGTYEQYF
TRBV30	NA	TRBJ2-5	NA	TGTGCCTGGCACACAGGGGCCTTTTCATTAGCGGCCCACAAACAAGAGACCCAGTACTTC	CAWHTGAFSLAAHKQETQYF
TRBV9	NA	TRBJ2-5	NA	TGTGCCAGCATGGTACGGAGACAAGAGACCCAGTACTTC	CASMVRRQETQYF
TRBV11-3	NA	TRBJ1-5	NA	TGTGCCAGCAGCTTAGACGTATTGGGGGCAGGGGTAAATCAGCCCCAGCATTTT	CASSLDVLGAGVNQPQHF
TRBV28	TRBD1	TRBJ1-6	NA	TGTGCCAGCAGTCTCTCACAGGGGCGGTCACCCCTCCACTTT	CASSLSQGRSPLHF
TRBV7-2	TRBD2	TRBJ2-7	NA	TGTGCCAGCAGCCCCGTAGCGGGAGGGTCCTACGAGCAGTACTTC	CASSPVAGGSYEQYF
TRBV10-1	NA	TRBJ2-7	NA	TGCGCCAGCAGTAGGGAACAGGGACCCTACGAGCAGTACTTC	CASSREQGPYEQYF
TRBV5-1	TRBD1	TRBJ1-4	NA	TGCGCCAGCAGGCCCCCAGGGGGGGATGAAAAACTGTTTTTT	CASRPPGGDEKLFF
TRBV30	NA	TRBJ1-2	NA	TGTGCCTGGACTTCAAGGGGCTTATATGGCTACACCTTC	CAWTSRGLYGYTF
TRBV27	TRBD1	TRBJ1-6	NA	TGTGCCAGCAGTTTCGGGACAGGTGGGAATCAGGCCCTCCACTTT	CASSFGTGGNQALHF
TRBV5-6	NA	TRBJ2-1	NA	TGTGCCAGCACTAGTCCGAGGGGGAGGGCCCTAAGCAATGAGCAGTTCTTC	CASTSPRGRALSNEQFF
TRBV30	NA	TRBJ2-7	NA	TGTGCCTGGAGGTTGTATGGTAATTGGGGCTACGAGCAGTACTTC	CAWRLYGNWGYEQYF
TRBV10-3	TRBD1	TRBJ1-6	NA	TGTGCCATCAGCCCGGGACAGGATAATTCACCCCTCCACTTT	CAISPGQDNSPLHF
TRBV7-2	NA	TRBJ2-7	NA	TGTGCCAGCAGCTTCCTCGGGGGAGAGCAGTACTTC	CASSFLGGEQYF
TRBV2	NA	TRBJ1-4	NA	TGTGCCAGCAGGGGTAATGAAAAACTGTTTTTT	CASRGNEKLFF
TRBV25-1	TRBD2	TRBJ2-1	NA	TGTGCCAGCCAAGTAGCGGGAGGTTACCACAATGAGCAGTTCTTC	CASQVAGGYHNEQFF
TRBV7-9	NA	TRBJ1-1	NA	TGTGCCAGCAGTCACGGGGGCAGGGCTAGCCCTGAAGCTTTCTTT	CASSHGGRASPEAFF
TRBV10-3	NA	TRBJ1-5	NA	TGTGCCATCAGTGCAGGGTTTGATAACCAGCCCCAGCATTTT	CAISAGFDNQPQHF
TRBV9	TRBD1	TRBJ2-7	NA	TGTGCCAGCAGCCTATTACCGGGACAGCCCTACGAGCAGTACTTC	CASSLLPGQPYEQYF
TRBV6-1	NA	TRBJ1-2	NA	TGTGCCAGCAGCCCTAGGTCGGTCCCTGGGGAAGGCTACACCTTC	CASSPRSVPGEGYTF
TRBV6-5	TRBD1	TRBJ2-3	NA	TGTGCCAGCAAAATGGGGACAGGCCGCACAGATACGCAGTATTTT	CASKMGTGRTDTQYF
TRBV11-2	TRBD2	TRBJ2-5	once	TGTGCCAGCAGCTTACCCGAGAAGCGGGGCGCTTGGTCGGAGACCCAGTACTTC	CASSLPEKRGAWSETQYF
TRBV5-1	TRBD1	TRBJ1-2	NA	TGCGCCAGCAGCTTGGGCCCCGAGGGACAGGGAGGTCGTCATGGCTACACCTTC	CASSLGPEGQGGRHGYTF